This paragraph reports one T cell receptor beta chain. The data stem from a study of CD8 T cells in Susac syndrome. Purification of the CD8+ and CD4+ T cells relied on negative isolation, and TEMRA cells underwent FACS enrichment. This CDR3 region has 11 residues. Trimming shortened V by 7 bases and J by 8 bases, and 11 bases separated the two germline ends. It was with random hexamers that roughly 0.45 to 1 ug RNA was reverse transcribed. Amplification of TCR beta CDR3 used immunoSEQ multiplex PCR across 54 Vbeta and 13 Jbeta. TCRdb re-analysed the immunoSEQ multiplex PCR reads in MiXCR, keeping a single row per CDR3 protein. The sample has about 200,000 distinct CDR3 sequences, more than 85% seen once.

The source is a human donor with multiple sclerosis. The rearrangement links TRBV12-3 or TRBV12-4 to TRBJ2-5; D is perhaps TRBD1 (5 bases). Specimen: CD8+ T cells from PBMCs. The CDR3 DNA reads as TGTGCCAGCACCTCCCAGGGTACCCAGTACTTC. Translating gives CASTSQGTQYF.